This T cell receptor (beta chain) is drawn from a study of graft-versus-host responses after intestinal transplantation. At the level of the study: Recipients got multivisceral, liver-intestinal, or isolated intestinal transplants. Induction with anti-thymocyte globulin, then tacrolimus and steroids for roughly 3 years, was given to all recipients. General study findings and limits: Levels of circulating GvH clones at their peak were associated with early post-transplant HvG declines.

The V segment lost 3 bases and the J segment 4 bases; nucleotides outside the gene matches: 3. Germline loops: CDR1 MNHEY, CDR2 SVGAGI. This CDR3 is built from 14 residues. The table came from immunoSEQ multiplex PCR; TCRdb's copy has only in-frame clones and leaves some out. The table includes about 21,000 clones, nearly 90% detected once. In the case of this clone: No antigen is known for it.

The sequencing used PBMCs, collected roughly 65 days after intestinal transplantation. The chain has TRBV6-5 and TRBJ2-3, with 8 nucleotides matching TRBD2. The TCR was taken from a human patient who received an intestinal transplant, so some T cells may come from the graft donor. DNA for the CDR3: TGTGCCAGCAGTTATACGGGGGGGCCAGATACGCAGTATTTT. This sequence encodes CASSYTGGPDTQYF.